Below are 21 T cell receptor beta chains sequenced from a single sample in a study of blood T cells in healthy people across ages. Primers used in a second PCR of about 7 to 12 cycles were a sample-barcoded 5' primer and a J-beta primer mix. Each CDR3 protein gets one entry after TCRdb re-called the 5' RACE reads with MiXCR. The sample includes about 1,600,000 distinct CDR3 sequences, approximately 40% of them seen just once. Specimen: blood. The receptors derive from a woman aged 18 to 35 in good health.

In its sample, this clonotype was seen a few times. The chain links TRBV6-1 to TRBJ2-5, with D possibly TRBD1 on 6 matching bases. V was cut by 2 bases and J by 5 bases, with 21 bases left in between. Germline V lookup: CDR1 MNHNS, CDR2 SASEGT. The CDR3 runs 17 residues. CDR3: CASSEQQGILFVETQYF. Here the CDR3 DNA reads TGTGCCAGCAGTGAACAACAGGGTATCCTTTTCGTGGAGACCCAGTACTTC.

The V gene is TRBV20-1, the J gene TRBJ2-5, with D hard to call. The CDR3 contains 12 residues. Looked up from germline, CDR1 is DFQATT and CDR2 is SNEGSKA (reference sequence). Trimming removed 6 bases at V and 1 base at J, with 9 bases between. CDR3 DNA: TGCAGTGCCTCCTACGGCCAAGAGACCCAGTACTTC. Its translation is CSASYGQETQYF.

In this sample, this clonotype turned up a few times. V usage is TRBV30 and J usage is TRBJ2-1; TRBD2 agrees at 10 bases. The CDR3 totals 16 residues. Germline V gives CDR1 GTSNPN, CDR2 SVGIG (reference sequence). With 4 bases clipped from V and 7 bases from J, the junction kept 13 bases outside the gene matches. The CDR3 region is CAWIKAGGTRGNEQFF. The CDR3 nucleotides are TGTGCCTGGATCAAAGCGGGGGGGACTCGCGGGAATGAGCAGTTCTTC.

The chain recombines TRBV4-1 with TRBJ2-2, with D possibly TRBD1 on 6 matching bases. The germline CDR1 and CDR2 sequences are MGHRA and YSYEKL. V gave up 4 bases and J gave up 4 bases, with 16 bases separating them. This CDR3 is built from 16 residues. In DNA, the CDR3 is TGCGCCAGCAGCCCCCGCCGGGACACAATCACCGGGGAGCTGTTTTTT. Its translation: CASSPRRDTITGELFF.

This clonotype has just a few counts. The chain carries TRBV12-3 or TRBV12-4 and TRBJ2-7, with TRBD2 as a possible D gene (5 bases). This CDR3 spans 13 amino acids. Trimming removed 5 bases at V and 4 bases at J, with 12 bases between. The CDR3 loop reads CASSPGVLYEQYF. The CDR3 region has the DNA TGTGCCAGCAGTCCCGGGGTATTATACGAGCAGTACTTC.

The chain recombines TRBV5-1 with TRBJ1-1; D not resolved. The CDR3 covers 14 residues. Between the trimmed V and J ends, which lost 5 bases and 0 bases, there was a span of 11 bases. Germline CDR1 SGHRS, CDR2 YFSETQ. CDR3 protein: CASRMDDLNTEAFF. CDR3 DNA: TGCGCCAGCAGGATGGACGATTTGAACACTGAAGCTTTCTTT.

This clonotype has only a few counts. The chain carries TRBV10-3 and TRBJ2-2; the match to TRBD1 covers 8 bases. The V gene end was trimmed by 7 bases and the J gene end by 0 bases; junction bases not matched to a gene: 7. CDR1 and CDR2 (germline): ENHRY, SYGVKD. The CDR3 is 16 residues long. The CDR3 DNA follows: TGTGCCATCACCTCCGGACAGGGTACGAACACCGGGGAGCTGTTTTTT. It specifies CAITSGQGTNTGELFF.

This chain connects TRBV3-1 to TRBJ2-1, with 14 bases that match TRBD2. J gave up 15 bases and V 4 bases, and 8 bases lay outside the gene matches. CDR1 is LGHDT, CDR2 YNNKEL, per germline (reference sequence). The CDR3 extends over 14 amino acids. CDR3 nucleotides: TGTGCCAGCAGCCGTGGACTAGCGGGGGGACTCCCGTTCTTC. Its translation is CASSRGLAGGLPFF.

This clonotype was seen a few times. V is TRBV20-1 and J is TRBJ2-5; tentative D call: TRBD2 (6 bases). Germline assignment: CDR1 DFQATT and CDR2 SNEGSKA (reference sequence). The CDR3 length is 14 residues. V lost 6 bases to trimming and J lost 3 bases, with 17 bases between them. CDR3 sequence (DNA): TGCAGTGCCCCAGAGGGTGGGGGGAAAGAGACCCAGTACTTC. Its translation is CSAPEGGGKETQYF.

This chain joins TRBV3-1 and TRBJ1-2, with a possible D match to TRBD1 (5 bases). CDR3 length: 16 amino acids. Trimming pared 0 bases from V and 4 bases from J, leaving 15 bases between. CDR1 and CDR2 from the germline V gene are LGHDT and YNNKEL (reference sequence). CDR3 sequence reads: CASSQDVPGNIYGYTF. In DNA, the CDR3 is TGTGCCAGCAGCCAAGATGTTCCAGGGAACATCTATGGCTACACCTTC.

CDR3 sequence (DNA): TGCGCCAGCAGCCCTCAAACAGGGTCCGGGGGATCACCCCTCCACTTT. Protein sequence: CASSPQTGSGGSPLHF. The chain combines TRBV4-1 with TRBJ1-6; D possibly corresponds to TRBD1 (6 bases). Trimming removed 4 bases at V and 10 bases at J, with 20 bases between. CDR3 length equals 16 residues. Germline V CDR1 and CDR2: MGHRA, YSYEKL.

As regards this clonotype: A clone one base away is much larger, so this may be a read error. The CDR3 region has the DNA TGTGCCAGCATATCCCGGGACAGGGGTTACAATGAGCAGTTCTTC. Protein product: CASISRDRGYNEQFF. The rearrangement joins TRBV12-3 or TRBV12-4 to TRBJ2-1, with 10 bases lining up with TRBD1. The CDR3 contains 15 residues. With 7 bases clipped from V and 4 bases from J, the junction kept 7 bases outside the gene matches.

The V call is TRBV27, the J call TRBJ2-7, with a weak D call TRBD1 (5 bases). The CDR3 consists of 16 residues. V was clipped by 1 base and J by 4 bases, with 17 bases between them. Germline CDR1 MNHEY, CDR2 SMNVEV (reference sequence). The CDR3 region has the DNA TGTGCCAGCAGTTTATTCCGGACAAGTCAAACGTACGAGCAGTACTTC. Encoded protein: CASSLFRTSQTYEQYF.

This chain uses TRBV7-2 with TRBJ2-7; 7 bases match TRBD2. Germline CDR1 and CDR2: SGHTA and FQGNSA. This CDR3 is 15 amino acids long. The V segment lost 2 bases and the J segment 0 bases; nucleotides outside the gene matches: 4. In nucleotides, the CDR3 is TGTGCCAGCAGCTTATGGGGCGGGAGCTCCTACGAGCAGTACTTC. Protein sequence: CASSLWGGSSYEQYF. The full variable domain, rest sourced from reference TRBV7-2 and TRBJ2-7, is GAGVSQSPSNKVTEKGKDVELRCDPISGHTALYWYRQSLGQGLEFLIYFQGNSAPDKSGLPSDRFSAERTGGSVSTLTIQRTQQEDSAVYLCASSLWGGSSYEQYFGPGTRLTVT.

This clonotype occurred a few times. The CDR3: CASLPAGADTQYF. CDR3 in DNA: TGTGCCAGCCTCCCGGCTGGGGCAGATACGCAGTATTTT. This sequence joins TRBV11-2 and TRBJ2-3; D is uncertain. The CDR3 sequence is 13 residues long. Deletions cut 8 bases from V and 4 bases from J, with 13 bases between. The germline V gene encodes CDR1 SGHAT and CDR2 FQNNGV.

CDR3 region: CASSRGASGSTDTQYF. The CDR3 DNA is TGTGCCAGCAGCCGTGGGGCTAGCGGAAGCACAGATACGCAGTATTTT. The rearrangement uses TRBV3-1 and TRBJ2-3, with 7 bases fitting TRBD2. J gave up 0 bases and V 4 bases, and 7 bases lay outside the gene matches. Germline V gene lookup returns CDR1 LGHDT and CDR2 YNNKEL (reference sequence). The CDR3 length is 16 residues.

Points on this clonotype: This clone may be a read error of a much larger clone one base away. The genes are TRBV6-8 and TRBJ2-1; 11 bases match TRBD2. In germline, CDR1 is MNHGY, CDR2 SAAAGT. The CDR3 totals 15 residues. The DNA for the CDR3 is TGTGCCCGCAGGCTCCTAGCGGGGGGCTACAATGAGCAGTTCTTC. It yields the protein CARRLLAGGYNEQFF.

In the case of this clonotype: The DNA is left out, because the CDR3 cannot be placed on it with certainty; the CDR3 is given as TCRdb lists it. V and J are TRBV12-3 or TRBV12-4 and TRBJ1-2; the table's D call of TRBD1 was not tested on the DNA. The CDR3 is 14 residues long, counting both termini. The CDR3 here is CASSFGPGNYGYTF.

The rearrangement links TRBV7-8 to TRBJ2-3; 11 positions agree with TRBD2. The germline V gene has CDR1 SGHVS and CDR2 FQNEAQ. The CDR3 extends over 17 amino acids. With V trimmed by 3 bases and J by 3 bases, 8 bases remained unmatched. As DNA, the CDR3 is TGTGCCAGCAGCTTGACCGGGGGGACTAGCGGTACAGATACGCAGTATTTT. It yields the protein CASSLTGGTSGTDTQYF. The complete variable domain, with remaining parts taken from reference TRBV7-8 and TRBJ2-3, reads GAGVSQSPRYKVAKRGQDVALRCDPISGHVSLFWYQQALGQGPEFLTYFQNEAQLDKSGLPSDRFFAERPEGSVSTLKIQRTQQEDSAVYLCASSLTGGTSGTDTQYFGPGTRLTVL.

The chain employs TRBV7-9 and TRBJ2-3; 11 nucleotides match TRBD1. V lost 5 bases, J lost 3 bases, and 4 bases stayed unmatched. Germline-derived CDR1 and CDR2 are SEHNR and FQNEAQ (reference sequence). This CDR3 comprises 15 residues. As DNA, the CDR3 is TGTGCCAGCAGCCGCCGGGACAGGGGGACAGATACGCAGTATTTT. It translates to CASSRRDRGTDTQYF.

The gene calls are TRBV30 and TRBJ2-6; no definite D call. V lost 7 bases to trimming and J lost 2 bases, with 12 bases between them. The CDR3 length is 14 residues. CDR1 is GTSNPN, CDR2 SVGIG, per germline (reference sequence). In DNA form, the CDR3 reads TGTGCCTCTTTTCCTGGGGCTGGGGCCAACGTCCTGACTTTC. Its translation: CASFPGAGANVLTF.